A selection of T cell receptor beta chains follows, all from one sample in a study of T cell changes during pregnancy in multiple sclerosis. TCRdb keeps only in-frame clones here, not all; method: immunoSEQ multiplex PCR. This table has tens of thousands of clones, about nine tenths appearing once. The sequencing used peripheral blood, collected in the second trimester of pregnancy. Receptors originate from a female donor with multiple sclerosis, enrolled in a pregnancy study. Both conserved end residues are part of each CDR3. Each record gives: J gene, V gene, clone size, D gene, CDR3 protein, CDR3 DNA. The D gene is left open where the match is weak. Expanded clones get a size class; other rows say once, few or many, or leave the size out.

>TRBJ1-4|TRBV7-2|NA|TRBD1
CASSLGQPNEKLFF
TGTGCCAGCAGCTTGGGACAGCCAAATGAAAAACTGTTTTTT
>TRBJ2-3|TRBV7-2|NA|TRBD1
CASRYRGTETDTQYF
TGTGCCAGCAGATACAGGGGGACCGAAACAGATACGCAGTATTTT
>TRBJ2-3|TRBV7-3|NA|NA
CASSLTSGRTDTQYF
TGTGCCAGCAGCTTAACCAGCGGCCGCACAGATACGCAGTATTTT
>TRBJ2-7|TRBV10-2|NA|TRBD1
CASGRTGGYEQYF
TGCGCCAGCGGGAGGACAGGGGGATACGAGCAGTACTTC
>TRBJ2-5|TRBV2|few|NA
CASSRNRDSETQYF
TGTGCCAGCAGTCGTAACAGGGATAGTGAGACCCAGTACTTC
>TRBJ2-7|TRBV11-2|NA|NA
CASSLVAGQYEQYF
TGTGCCAGCAGCTTAGTAGCGGGACAGTACGAGCAGTACTTC
>TRBJ1-4|TRBV18|once|TRBD1
CASSPPGQGYIPPNEKLFF
TGTGCCAGCTCACCACCCGGACAGGGGTATATCCCCCCGAATGAAAAACTGTTTTTT
>TRBJ1-2|TRBV6-1|NA|NA
CASSEGLGQLSNYGYTF
TGTGCCAGCAGTGAGGGACTAGGACAGCTATCTAACTATGGCTACACCTTC
>TRBJ2-7|TRBV28|NA|NA
CASSLAGISAYEQYF
TGTGCCAGCAGTTTAGCCGGGATAAGTGCGTACGAGCAGTACTTC
>TRBJ2-1|TRBV18|NA|TRBD2
CASSLRTSGSSNEQFF
TGTGCCAGCTCACTACGGACTAGCGGGAGCTCTAATGAGCAGTTCTTC
>TRBJ1-3|TRBV5-4|NA|NA
CASSFGGAGGNTIYF
TGTGCCAGCAGCTTCGGGGGGGCGGGAGGAAACACCATATATTTT
>TRBJ1-2|TRBV19|NA|NA
CASSTKRLFPGYTF
TGTGCCAGTAGTACTAAACGTTTGTTCCCAGGCTACACCTTC
>TRBJ2-2|TRBV5-5|NA|TRBD1
CASNPQGQTLTGELFF
TGTGCCAGCAACCCGCAGGGACAGACCCTCACCGGGGAGCTGTTTTTT
>TRBJ2-3|TRBV27|NA|NA
CASSLRPNGGTDTQYF
TGTGCCAGCAGTTTAAGACCGAACGGGGGCACAGATACGCAGTATTTT
>TRBJ2-1|TRBV2|NA|TRBD2
CASRGGLANNEQFF
TGTGCCAGCAGGGGAGGACTAGCGAACAATGAGCAGTTCTTC
>TRBJ1-1|TRBV7-2|NA|NA
CASSPLGMGTEAFF
TGTGCCAGCAGCCCGCTAGGAATGGGCACTGAAGCTTTCTTT
>TRBJ1-1|TRBV5-1|NA|NA
CASSYGQSEAFF
TGCGCCAGCAGTTATGGACAGTCTGAAGCTTTCTTT
>TRBJ1-5|TRBV18|NA|TRBD1
CASSPWDRGGNQPQHF
TGTGCCAGCTCACCATGGGACAGGGGAGGCAATCAGCCCCAGCATTTT
>TRBJ2-7|TRBV6-1|NA|TRBD1
CASVGTGKTYEQYF
TGTGCCAGCGTAGGGACAGGGAAGACCTACGAGCAGTACTTC
>TRBJ1-2|TRBV19|NA|NA
CASSTGTRYGYTF
TGTGCCAGTAGTACAGGGACACGATATGGCTACACCTTC
>TRBJ1-6|TRBV27|few|TRBD1
CASSGQGPIHF
TGTGCCAGCAGCGGACAGGGCCCTATCCACTTT
>TRBJ2-4|TRBV28|NA|NA
CASSSTGTRPVDIQYF
TGTGCCAGCAGCTCAACCGGGACTCGCCCCGTCGACATTCAGTACTTC
>TRBJ1-1|TRBV7-3|NA|TRBD1
CASSLKGTGVTEAFF
TGTGCCAGCAGCTTAAAAGGGACAGGGGTCACTGAAGCTTTCTTT
>TRBJ1-1|TRBV4-1|NA|NA
CASSLTGSSVNTEAFF
TGCGCCAGCAGCCTCACAGGGAGCTCGGTGAACACTGAAGCTTTCTTT
>TRBJ2-7|TRBV4-1|NA|NA
CASSPPVSGPAYEQYF
TGCGCCAGCAGCCCGCCGGTTAGCGGACCTGCCTACGAGCAGTACTTC
>TRBJ1-2|TRBV19|NA|NA
CASSLNKMLNYGYTF
TGTGCCAGTAGCCTGAACAAGATGCTTAACTATGGCTACACCTTC
>TRBJ1-1|TRBV27|few|NA
CASSLSIGSEAFF
TGTGCCAGCAGTTTATCGATTGGCAGTGAAGCTTTCTTT
>TRBJ2-3|TRBV7-6|NA|NA
CASSSSLAPSTDTQYF
TGTGCCAGCAGCTCAAGTCTAGCGCCAAGCACAGATACGCAGTATTTT
>TRBJ2-1|TRBV7-6|NA|TRBD2
CASSSRGLANSNEQFF
TGTGCCAGCAGCTCACGGGGACTAGCGAATTCCAATGAGCAGTTCTTC
>TRBJ1-3|TRBV7-6|NA|NA
CASSLAEGPSSGNTIYF
TGTGCCAGCAGCTTAGCGGAGGGTCCGAGCTCTGGAAACACCATATATTTT
>TRBJ2-7|TRBV7-8|NA|TRBD2
CASSLSGGRYEQYF
TGTGCCAGCAGCTTAAGCGGGGGAAGGTACGAGCAGTACTTC
>TRBJ2-7|TRBV11-3|NA|TRBD2
CASSLASGSSYEQYF
TGTGCCAGCAGCTTGGCTAGCGGGAGTTCCTACGAGCAGTACTTC
>TRBJ1-2|TRBV6-6|NA|NA
CASSSLGRDYGYTF
TGTGCCAGCAGTTCGTTGGGGCGCGACTATGGCTACACCTTC
>TRBJ2-5|TRBV9|NA|NA
CASSPGLQQETQYF
TGTGCCAGCAGCCCAGGGTTACAGCAAGAGACCCAGTACTTC
>TRBJ2-3|TRBV5-1|NA|TRBD2
CASSLGLAGGPGADTQYF
TGCGCCAGCAGCTTGGGGCTAGCGGGGGGGCCGGGCGCAGATACGCAGTATTTT
>TRBJ2-7|TRBV6-7|NA|NA
CASSYSGCYEQYF
TGTGCCAGCAGTTACTCTGGCTGCTACGAGCAGTACTTC